This T cell receptor beta chain was captured in a study of T cells in localized non-small cell lung cancer (dated by TCRdb to the early 2020s). Background for the entire study: The study analyzed T cell repertoires of roughly 220 early-stage NSCLC patients, comparing tumors and uninvolved tumor-adjacent lungs. The cohort comprised 236 treatment-naïve NSCLC patients with resected, localized lung tumors. A mean age of roughly 64 years was recorded for the NSCLC patients, of whom roughly 130 were male and about 100 were female.

TCR beta CDR3 regions were sequenced from DNA using the immunoSEQ Assay. Turning to the authors' computational methods: T cell density was computed as TCR beta template counts normalized to usable DNA estimated by amplifying housekeeping genes. Richness was estimated with the preseqR package, extrapolating to 400,000 templates for PBMC samples and 120,000 templates for tissue samples. Clonality was taken to be one minus Pielou's evenness. To identify tissue-enriched TCRs, differential abundance testing was run on productive amino-acid clonotypes with a minimum total count of 5 and an alpha of 0.1. The Jaccard Index and the Morisita Overlap Index were used to measure repertoire overlap between compartments. TCR beta CDR3s were clustered by GLIPH together with public tetramer-defined viral CDR3s, and at least three viral sequences plus V-gene enrichment were required for viral motifs. The source is immuneACCESS, and TCRdb retained only in-frame sequences with V and J called. Part of the clones is not carried over; for the studies checked, unresolved V genes explain less than half of this, and the remainder is unexplained. Clone size and the V and J calls come from that table; the DNA yielded D and trimming. This sample comprises over 30,000 clones, about 80% of them detected only once. The ten largest make up 33% of the sample.

This clone showed up just once. The antigen it recognizes is unknown. The sample holds no much larger clone one base away, and base qualities are not on file. The paper as a whole reports these results and caveats: Uninvolved tumor-adjacent lung showed the highest T cell clonality, higher than tumor, which suggests more focused antigenic responses in the uninvolved tumor-adjacent lung. Because of the exploratory design, TCR variables were selected using unadjusted p-values without false-discovery rate correction. Because multi-region tumor sequencing was not done, intratumor heterogeneity could not be ruled out. Of the top 100 tumor clones, a median of roughly 60 were detected in paired uninvolved adjacent lung; under 35 were also among that lung's top 100. Longer overall survival was associated with higher blood T cell density, whereas shorter survival was associated with higher adjacent-lung clonality.

V is shortened by 0 bases, J by 14 bases, and the region joining them spans 13 bases. CDR1 and CDR2, looked up from the germline V gene, are SGHRS and YFSETQ. Inclusive of the bounding cysteine and phenylalanine, the CDR3 is 12 residues long. The read is trimmed to its CDR3 DNA, 36 bases read in frame from base 1. At diagnosis, peripheral blood, uninvolved tumor-adjacent lung and tumor were collected and stored as a combination of fresh-frozen and FFPE material. Blood samples were analyzed as peripheral blood mononuclear cells for TCR repertoire profiling. The sequences come from peripheral blood, collected before any cancer treatment. The V gene is TRBV5-1 and the J gene is TRBJ2-3, with the D segment identity uncertain. The sequence came from a male donor at least 60 years old with stage II squamous cell lung carcinoma. The nucleotide sequence is given as TGCGCCAGCAGCTTGGAGGAATCGGTCCCGTATTTT. Its translation is CASSLEESVPYF.